This T cell receptor beta chain was retrieved from a study of graft-versus-host responses after intestinal transplantation. Concerning this clone: The antigen is unknown.

Germline CDR1 reads SGDLS; CDR2 reads YYNGEE. Trimming stripped 4 bases from V and 5 bases from J, with 18 bases between. The CDR3 has 15 amino acids. Assay: immunoSEQ multiplex PCR; the TCRdb copy retains only in-frame clones and omits some. The sample yields 95,000 to 110,000 clones, over 75% seen once. The V gene is TRBV9, the J gene TRBJ1-1; possible D gene TRBD1, 6 bases. The TCR was taken from a human donor who received an intestinal transplant. The sample in question was unstimulated CD4+ T cells sorted from spleen or lymph node cells, obtained before intestinal transplant. CDR3 in amino acids: CASSPAPQGGTEAFF. The CDR3 DNA reads as TGTGCCAGCAGCCCTGCTCCACAGGGTGGTACTGAAGCTTTCTTT.